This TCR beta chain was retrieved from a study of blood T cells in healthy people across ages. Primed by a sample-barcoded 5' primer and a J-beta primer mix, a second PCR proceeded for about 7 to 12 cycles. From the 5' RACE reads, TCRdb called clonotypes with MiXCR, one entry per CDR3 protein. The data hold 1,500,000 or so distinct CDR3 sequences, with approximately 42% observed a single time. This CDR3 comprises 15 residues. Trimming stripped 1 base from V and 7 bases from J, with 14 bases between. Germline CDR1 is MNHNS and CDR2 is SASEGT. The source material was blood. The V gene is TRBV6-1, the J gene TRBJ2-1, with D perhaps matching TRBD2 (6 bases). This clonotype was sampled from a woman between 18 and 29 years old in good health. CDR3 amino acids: CASSEVGREGNEQFF. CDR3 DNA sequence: TGTGCCAGCAGTGAAGTGGGGCGGGAAGGTAATGAGCAGTTCTTC.